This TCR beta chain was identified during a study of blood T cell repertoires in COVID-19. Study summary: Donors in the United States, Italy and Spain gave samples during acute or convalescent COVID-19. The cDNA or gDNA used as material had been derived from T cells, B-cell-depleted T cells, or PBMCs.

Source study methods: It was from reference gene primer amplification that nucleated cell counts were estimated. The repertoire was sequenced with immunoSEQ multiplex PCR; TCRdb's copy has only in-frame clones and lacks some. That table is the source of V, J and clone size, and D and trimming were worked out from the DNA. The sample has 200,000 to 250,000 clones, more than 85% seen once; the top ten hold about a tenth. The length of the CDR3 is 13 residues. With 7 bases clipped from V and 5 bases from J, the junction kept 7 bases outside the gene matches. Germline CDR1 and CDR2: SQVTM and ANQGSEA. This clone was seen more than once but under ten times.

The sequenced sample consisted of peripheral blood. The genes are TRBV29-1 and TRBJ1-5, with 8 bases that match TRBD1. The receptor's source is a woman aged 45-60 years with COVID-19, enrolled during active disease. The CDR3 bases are TGCAGCGGGAAGACAGGGGTGGATCAGCCCCAGCATTTT. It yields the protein CSGKTGVDQPQHF.